There are many counts of the clone carrying this T cell receptor (beta chain). These data come from a study of breast tumors, draining lymph nodes, adjacent tissues. Breast cancer patients provided tissue from their axillary draining lymph nodes. One entry per CDR3 protein results from TCRdb running MiXCR on the multiplex PCR reads. The sample lists fewer than 250,000 distinct CDR3 sequences; approximately 29% were seen once. Material: axillary lymph node tissue. The origin of this receptor is a female donor with breast cancer. Some clones in this sample may be carry-over from other donors' samples.

The CDR3 DNA reads as TGTGCCACCAGTTCCTCAGGGTGGGCAGATACGCAGTATTTT. Amino acid sequence: CATSSSGWADTQYF. The chain is built from TRBV24-1 and TRBJ2-3, with a possible D match to TRBD1 (5 bases). The CDR3 runs to 14 residues. Trimming took off 6 bases at V and 4 bases at J, with 13 bases between the two ends. Looked up from germline, CDR1 is KGHDR and CDR2 is SFDVKD.